This paragraph covers one T cell receptor (beta chain) sequence. The target antigen is unknown. The CDR3 spans 16 residues. The germline V gene has CDR1 LNHNV and CDR2 YYDKDF (reference sequence). Trimming took off 4 bases at V and 2 bases at J, with 15 bases between the two ends. This record belongs to a study of long-term antiretroviral therapy in people with HIV. Study background: The oldest specimens predate the 2015 immediate-ART recommendation by about a decade. Whole-study findings and limits: Even long-term ART left TRB diversity below transplant donor controls, despite gains.

Run at survey level, the immunoSEQ assay was version v3.0. Clones were read by immunoSEQ multiplex PCR, and TCRdb kept only the in-frame ones, dropping some. Of around 9,200 clones in the sample, approximately 78% were seen once. This sample comprised unsorted PBMCs, obtained 0.6 years before starting antiretroviral therapy. The source of this sequence is a man aged 35-49 years with HIV. The chain carries TRBV15 and TRBJ1-5, with D maybe TRBD1 (5 bases). The CDR3 spells CATSNGNLGGNQPQHF. Written as DNA, the CDR3 is TGTGCCACCAGCAACGGAAACCTGGGGGGCAATCAGCCCCAGCATTTT.